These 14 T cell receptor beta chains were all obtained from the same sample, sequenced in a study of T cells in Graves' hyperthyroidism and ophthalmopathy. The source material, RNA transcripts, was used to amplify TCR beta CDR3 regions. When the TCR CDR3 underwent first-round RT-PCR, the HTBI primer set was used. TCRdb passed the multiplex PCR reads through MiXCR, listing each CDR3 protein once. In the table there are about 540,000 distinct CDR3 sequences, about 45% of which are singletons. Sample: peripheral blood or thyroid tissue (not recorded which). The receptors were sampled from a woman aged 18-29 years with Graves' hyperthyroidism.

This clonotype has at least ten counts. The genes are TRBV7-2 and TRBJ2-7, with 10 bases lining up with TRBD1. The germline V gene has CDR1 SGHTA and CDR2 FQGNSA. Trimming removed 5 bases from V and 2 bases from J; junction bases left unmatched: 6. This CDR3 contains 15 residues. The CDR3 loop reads CASSPGTGETYEQYF. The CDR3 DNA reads TGTGCCAGCAGCCCTGGGACAGGGGAAACCTACGAGCAGTACTTC.

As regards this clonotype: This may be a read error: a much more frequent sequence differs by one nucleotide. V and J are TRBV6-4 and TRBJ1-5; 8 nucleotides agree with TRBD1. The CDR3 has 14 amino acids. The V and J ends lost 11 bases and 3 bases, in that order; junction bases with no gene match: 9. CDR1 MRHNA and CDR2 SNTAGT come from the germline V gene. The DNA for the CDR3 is TGTGCCGGCGGACGGACAGGGAACAATCAGCCCCAGCATTTT. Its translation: CAGGRTGNNQPQHF.

The CDR3 DNA is TGCAGCGTTTCGGGACTAGCGGGAGGCCACGAGCAGTACTTC. This encodes CSVSGLAGGHEQYF. The chain recombines TRBV29-1 with TRBJ2-7, with TRBD2 identical over 15 bases. J was trimmed by 5 bases and V by 5 bases; bases with no gene match: 4. The CDR3 spans 14 residues. The germline gives CDR1 SQVTM, CDR2 ANQGSEA.

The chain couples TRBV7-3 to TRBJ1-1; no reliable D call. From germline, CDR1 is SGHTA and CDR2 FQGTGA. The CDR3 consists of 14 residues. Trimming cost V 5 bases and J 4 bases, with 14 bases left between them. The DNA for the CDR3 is TGTGCCAGCAGCCCCTGGCGGGAGACCACTGAAGCTTTCTTT. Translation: CASSPWRETTEAFF.

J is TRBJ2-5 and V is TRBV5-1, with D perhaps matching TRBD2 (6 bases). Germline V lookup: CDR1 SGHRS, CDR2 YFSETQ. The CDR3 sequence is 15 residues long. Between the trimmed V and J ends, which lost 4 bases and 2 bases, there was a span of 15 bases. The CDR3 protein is CASSQGLSRQETQYF. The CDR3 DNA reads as TGCGCCAGCAGCCAGGGACTTAGTAGGCAAGAGACCCAGTACTTC.

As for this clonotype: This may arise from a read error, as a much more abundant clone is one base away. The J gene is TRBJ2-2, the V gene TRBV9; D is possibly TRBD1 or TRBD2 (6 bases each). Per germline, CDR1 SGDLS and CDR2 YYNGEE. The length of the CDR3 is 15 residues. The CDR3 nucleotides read TGTGCCAGCAGCGCCACTAGCCGAAGAAGGGGGGAGCTGGTTTTT. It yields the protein CASSATSRRRGELVF.

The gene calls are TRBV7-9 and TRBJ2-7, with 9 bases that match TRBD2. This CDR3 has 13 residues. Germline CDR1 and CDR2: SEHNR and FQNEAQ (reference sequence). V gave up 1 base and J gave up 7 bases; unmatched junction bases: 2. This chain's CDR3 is CASSLGRGGEQYF. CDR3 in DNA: TGTGCCAGCAGCTTAGGGCGGGGGGGTGAGCAGTACTTC.

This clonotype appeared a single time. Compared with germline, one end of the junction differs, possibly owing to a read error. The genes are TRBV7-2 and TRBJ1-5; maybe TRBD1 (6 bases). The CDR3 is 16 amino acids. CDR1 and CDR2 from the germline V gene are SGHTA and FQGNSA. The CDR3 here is CASSLGGTGNHQPQHF. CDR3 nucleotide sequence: TGCGCCAGCAGCCTAGGCGGAACAGGGAACCATCAGCCCCAGCATTTT.

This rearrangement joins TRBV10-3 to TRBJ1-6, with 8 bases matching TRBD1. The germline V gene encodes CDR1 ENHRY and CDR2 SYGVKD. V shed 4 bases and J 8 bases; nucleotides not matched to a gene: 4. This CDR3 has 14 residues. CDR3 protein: CAISGGQGHSPLHF. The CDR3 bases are TGTGCCATCAGTGGCGGACAGGGACATTCACCCCTCCACTTT.

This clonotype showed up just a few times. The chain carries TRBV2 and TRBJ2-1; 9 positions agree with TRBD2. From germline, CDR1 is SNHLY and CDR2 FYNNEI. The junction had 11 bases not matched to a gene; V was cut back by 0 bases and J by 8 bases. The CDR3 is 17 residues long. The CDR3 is CASSEAFAGGQPDEQFF. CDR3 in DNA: TGTGCCAGCAGTGAAGCATTTGCGGGAGGGCAGCCAGATGAGCAGTTCTTC.

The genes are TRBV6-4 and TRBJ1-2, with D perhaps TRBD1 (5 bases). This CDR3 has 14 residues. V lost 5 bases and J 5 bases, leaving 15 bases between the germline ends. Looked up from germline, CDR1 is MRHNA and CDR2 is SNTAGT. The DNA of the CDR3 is TGTGCCAGCAGTACTCGCGTCAGGGAATATGGCTACACCTTC. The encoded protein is CASSTRVREYGYTF.

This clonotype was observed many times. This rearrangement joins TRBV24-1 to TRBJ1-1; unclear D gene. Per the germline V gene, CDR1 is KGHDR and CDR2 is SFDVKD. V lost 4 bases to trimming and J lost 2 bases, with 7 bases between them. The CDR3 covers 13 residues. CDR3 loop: CATSEASNTEAFF. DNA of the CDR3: TGTGCCACCAGTGAAGCCAGCAACACTGAAGCTTTCTTT.

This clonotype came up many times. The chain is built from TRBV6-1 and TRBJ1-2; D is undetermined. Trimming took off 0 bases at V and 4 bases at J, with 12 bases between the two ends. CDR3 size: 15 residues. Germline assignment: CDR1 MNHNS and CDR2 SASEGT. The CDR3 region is CASSEAQAGSYGYTF. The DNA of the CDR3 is TGTGCCAGCAGTGAAGCGCAGGCAGGAAGCTATGGCTACACCTTC.

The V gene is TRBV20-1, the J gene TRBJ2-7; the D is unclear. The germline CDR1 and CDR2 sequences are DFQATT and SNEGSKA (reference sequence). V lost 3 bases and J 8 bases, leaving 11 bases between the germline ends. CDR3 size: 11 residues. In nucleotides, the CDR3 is TGCAGTGCTAGCGGTCTCGGGCAGCAGTACTTC. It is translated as CSASGLGQQYF.